The present TCR beta chain was sequenced within a study of Graves' ophthalmopathy and Graves' hyperthyroidism. Investigators amplified TCR beta CDR3 regions from RNA transcripts. The workflow started with a first-round RT-PCR run with HTBI primers and then moved on to a second-round multiplex PCR. TCRdb re-called the multiplex PCR reads with MiXCR, one entry per CDR3 protein. The data contain about 220,000 distinct CDR3 sequences, 20% to 25% of them singletons. V lost 6 bases and J lost 2, with 15 bases in between. The CDR3 is made up of 14 amino acids. CDR1 SGDLS and CDR2 YYNGEE come from the germline V gene. Having ophthalmopathy, the donors showed moderate-to-severe activity, CAS ≥3 and NOSPECS ≥4, with disease lasting under 3 months. In this cohort, patients with other autoimmune diseases, uncontrolled infections, pregnancy or lactation were excluded.

This receptor was taken from a woman aged 45-60 years with Graves' ophthalmopathy. The chain carries TRBV9 and TRBJ2-7; D is unresolved. Sequencing was carried out using peripheral blood. The CDR3, as DNA: TGTGCCAGCACGCCCACATCCTACCCCTACGAGCAGTACTTC. This translates into CASTPTSYPYEQYF.